The 7 T cell receptor beta chains below were found in one sample sequenced in a study of blood T cells in healthy people across ages. Primers used in a second PCR of about 7 to 12 cycles were a sample-barcoded 5' primer and a J-beta primer mix. TCRdb fed the 5' RACE reads into MiXCR, producing one record per CDR3 protein. The sample consists of about 830,000 distinct CDR3 sequences, 62% of them appearing once. Input material: blood. The receptors stem from a man aged 25-45 years in good health.

This clonotype has only a few counts. This sequence joins TRBV10-3 and TRBJ1-2; the D is unclear. CDR3 length equals 11 residues. V was cut by 10 bases and J by 9 bases, with 15 bases left in between. Germline V lookup: CDR1 ENHRY, CDR2 SYGVKD. This CDR3 is CATRLSERYTF. DNA of the CDR3: TGTGCCACTCGGCTGTCCGAGCGCTACACCTTC.

This chain uses TRBV20-1 with TRBJ2-4, with D possibly matching TRBD2 (5 bases). The DNA end is more similar to TRBJ2-5, so the J call may be wrong. The germline gives CDR1 DFQATT, CDR2 SNEGSKA (reference sequence). The CDR3 consists of 16 residues. The CDR3 loop is CSANPRRRGVTETQYF. In nucleotides, the CDR3 is TGCAGTGCTAATCCCAGGCGACGGGGAGTGACAGAGACCCAGTACTTC.

This clonotype showed up just once. This chain connects TRBV2 to TRBJ1-2; D gene ambiguous. This CDR3 is 13 amino acids long. Trimming shortened V by 1 base and J by 5 bases, and 8 bases separated the two germline ends. Germline V gives CDR1 SNHLY, CDR2 FYNNEI. The CDR3 here is CASSEVPRYGYTF. CDR3 DNA: TGTGCCAGCAGTGAAGTCCCCAGATATGGCTACACCTTC.

The chain combines TRBV2 with TRBJ2-1; D may correspond to TRBD1 or TRBD2 (5 bases each). The CDR3 is made up of 12 amino acids. Germline lookup yields CDR1 SNHLY and CDR2 FYNNEI. V dropped 8 bases and J dropped 6 bases, with 11 bases sitting between them. CDR3 amino acids: CASPRDGNEQFF. The CDR3 nucleotides are TGTGCCAGCCCCCGGGACGGCAATGAGCAGTTCTTC. The complete variable domain, with remaining parts taken from reference TRBV2 and TRBJ2-1, reads EPEVTQTPSHQVTQMGQEVILRCVPISNHLYFYWYRQILGQKVEFLVSFYNNEISEKSEIFDDQFSVERPDGSNFTLKIRSTKLEDSAMYFCASPRDGNEQFFGPGTRLTVL.

This rearrangement joins TRBV5-1 to TRBJ1-2, with TRBD1 as a possible D gene (5 bases). CDR1 is SGHRS and CDR2 is YFSETQ in the germline V gene. The CDR3 has 14 residues. With 1 base removed from V and 2 bases from J, the gap between germline ends came to 9 bases. The CDR3 DNA follows: TGCGCCAGCAGCTTGTGGGCAGGGAACTATGGCTACACCTTC. This codes for CASSLWAGNYGYTF. The full variable domain, completed using reference TRBV5-1 and TRBJ1-2, is KAGVTQTPRYLIKTRGQQVTLSCSPISGHRSVSWYQQTPGQGLQFLFEYFSETQRNKGNFPGRFSGRQFSNSRSEMNVSTLELGDSALYLCASSLWAGNYGYTFGSGTRLTVV.

This sequence joins TRBV4-2 and TRBJ2-3; TRBD2 is a possible D gene (5 bases). CDR1 LGHNA and CDR2 YNFKEQ come from the germline V gene. The ends were cut back, 4 bases at V and 10 bases at J, with 15 bases in the middle. The CDR3 covers 13 residues. For the CDR3, the DNA is TGTGCCAGCAGCCGGAGGTCCGGGGAACCGCAGTATTTT. This sequence encodes CASSRRSGEPQYF.

The V and J genes are TRBV7-9 and TRBJ2-1; 8 bases are shared with TRBD1. Germline assignment: CDR1 SEHNR and CDR2 FQNEAQ (reference sequence). The CDR3 has 15 amino acids. With V trimmed by 5 bases and J by 8 bases, 11 bases remained unmatched. CDR3 residues: CASSVQGQVIDEQFF. The DNA of the CDR3 is TGTGCCAGCAGCGTACAGGGACAGGTAATCGATGAGCAGTTCTTC.